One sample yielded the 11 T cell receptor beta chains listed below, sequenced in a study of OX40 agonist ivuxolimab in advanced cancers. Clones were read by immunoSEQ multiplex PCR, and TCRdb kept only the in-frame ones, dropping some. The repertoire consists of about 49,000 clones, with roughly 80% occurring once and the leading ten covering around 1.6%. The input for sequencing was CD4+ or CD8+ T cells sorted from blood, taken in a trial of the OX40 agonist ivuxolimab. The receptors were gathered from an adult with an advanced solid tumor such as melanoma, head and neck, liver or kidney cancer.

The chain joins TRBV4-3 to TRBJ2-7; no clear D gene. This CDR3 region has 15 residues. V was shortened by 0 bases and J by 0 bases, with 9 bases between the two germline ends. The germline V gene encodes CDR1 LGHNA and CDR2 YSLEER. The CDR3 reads CASSQEVSSSYEQYF. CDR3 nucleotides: TGCGCCAGCAGCCAAGAGGTTTCCAGCTCCTACGAGCAGTACTTC.

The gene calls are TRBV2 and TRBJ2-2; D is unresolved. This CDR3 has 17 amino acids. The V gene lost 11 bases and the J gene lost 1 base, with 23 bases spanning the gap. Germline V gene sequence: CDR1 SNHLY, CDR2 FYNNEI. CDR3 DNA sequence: TGTGCCGTACCAAAGGGAATGGGGTTGGGGAACACCGGGGAGCTGTTTTTT. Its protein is CAVPKGMGLGNTGELFF. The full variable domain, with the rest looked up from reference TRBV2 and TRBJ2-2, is EPEVTQTPSHQVTQMGQEVILRCVPISNHLYFYWYRQILGQKVEFLVSFYNNEISEKSEIFDDQFSVERPDGSNFTLKIRSTKLEDSAMYFCAVPKGMGLGNTGELFFGEGSRLTVL.

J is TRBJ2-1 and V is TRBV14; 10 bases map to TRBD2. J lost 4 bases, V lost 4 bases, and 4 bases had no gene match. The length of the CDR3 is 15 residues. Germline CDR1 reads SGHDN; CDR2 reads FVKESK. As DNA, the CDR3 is TGTGCCAGCAGCCCCCTAGCGGGAGAGTACAATGAGCAGTTCTTC. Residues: CASSPLAGEYNEQFF.

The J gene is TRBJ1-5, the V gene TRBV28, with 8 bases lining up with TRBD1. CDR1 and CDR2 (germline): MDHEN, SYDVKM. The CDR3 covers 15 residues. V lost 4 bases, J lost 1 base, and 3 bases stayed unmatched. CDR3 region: CASSSGQGSNQPQHF. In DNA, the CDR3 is TGTGCCAGCAGTTCCGGACAGGGCAGCAATCAGCCCCAGCATTTT.

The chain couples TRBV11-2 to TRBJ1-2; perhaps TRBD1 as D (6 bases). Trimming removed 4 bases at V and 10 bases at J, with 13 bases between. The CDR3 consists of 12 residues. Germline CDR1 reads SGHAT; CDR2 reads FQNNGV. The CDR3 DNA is TGTGCCAGCAGCTCTCAGACAGGACACTACACCTTC. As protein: CASSSQTGHYTF.

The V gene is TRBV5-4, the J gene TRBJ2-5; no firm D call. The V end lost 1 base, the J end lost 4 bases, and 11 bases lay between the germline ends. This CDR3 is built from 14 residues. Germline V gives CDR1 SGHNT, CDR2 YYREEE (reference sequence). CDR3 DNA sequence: TGTGCCAGCAGCTTGATCGCAGAGCGAGAGACCCAGTACTTC. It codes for CASSLIAERETQYF.

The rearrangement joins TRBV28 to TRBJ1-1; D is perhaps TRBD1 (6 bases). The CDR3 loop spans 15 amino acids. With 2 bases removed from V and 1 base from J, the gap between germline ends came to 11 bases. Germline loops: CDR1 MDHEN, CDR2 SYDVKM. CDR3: CASSLRGAENTEAFF. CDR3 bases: TGTGCCAGCAGTTTAAGGGGGGCCGAGAACACTGAAGCTTTCTTT.

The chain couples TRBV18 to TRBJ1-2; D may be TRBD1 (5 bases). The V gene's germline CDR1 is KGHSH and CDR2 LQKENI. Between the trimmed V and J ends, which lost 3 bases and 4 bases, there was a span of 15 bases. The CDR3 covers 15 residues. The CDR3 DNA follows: TGTGCCAGCTCACCGGATTTGGGGGAGGGCTATGGCTACACCTTC. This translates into CASSPDLGEGYGYTF.

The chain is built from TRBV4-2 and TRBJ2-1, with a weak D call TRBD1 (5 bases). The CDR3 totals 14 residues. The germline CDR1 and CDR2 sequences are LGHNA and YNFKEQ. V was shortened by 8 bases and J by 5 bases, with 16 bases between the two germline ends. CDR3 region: CASSLGAVDNEQFF. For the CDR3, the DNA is TGTGCCAGCTCTCTAGGGGCGGTCGACAATGAGCAGTTCTTC.

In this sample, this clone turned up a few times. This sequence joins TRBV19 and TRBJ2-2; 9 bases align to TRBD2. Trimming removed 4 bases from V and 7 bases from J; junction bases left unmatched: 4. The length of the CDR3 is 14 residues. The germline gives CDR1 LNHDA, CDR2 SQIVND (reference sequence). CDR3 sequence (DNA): TGTGCCAGTAGTACCTTTAGCGGGAGCGGGGAGCTGTTTTTT. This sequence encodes CASSTFSGSGELFF.

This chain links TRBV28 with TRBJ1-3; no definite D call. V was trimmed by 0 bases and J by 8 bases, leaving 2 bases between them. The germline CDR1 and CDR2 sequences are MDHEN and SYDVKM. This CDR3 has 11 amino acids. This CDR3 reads CASSLWDTIYF. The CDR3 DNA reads TGTGCCAGCAGTTTATGGGACACCATATATTTT.